These 24 T cell receptor delta chains were sequenced from one sample in a study of gamma-delta T cells after stem cell transplantation. TCRdb reanalyzed the RT-PCR reads using CATT. The table has over 950 delta-chain clones, roughly 4% seen once. Sequences were obtained from gamma-delta T cells. These receptors were obtained from a human donor. It is not recorded whose cells these are; they may come from a transplant donor.

Concerning this clone itself: Only one base separates this from a far larger clonotype, so it likely reflects a read error. Because the CDR3's place on the DNA is in doubt, the DNA is left out and the CDR3 is given as listed by TCRdb. The rearrangement uses TRDV2 and TRDJ1; the table assigns TRDD3, which was not confirmed against the DNA. The germline gives CDR1 GEAIGNYY, CDR2 EKD. The CDR3 is 14 residues long, ends included. This CDR3 is CACFALGAADKLIF.

This clone turned up a few times. The TCRdb protein, from a much larger clone, departs from this DNA's translation at residue 16, likely by read error; the protein shown derives from the DNA. The CDR3 loop is CACDTAWDRHQPSTDRLIF. CDR3 coding DNA: TGTGCCTGTGACACCGCCTGGGATAGACACCAACCTTCTACCGATAGACTCATCTTT. The V call is TRDV2, the J call TRDJ1; a weak D match, TRDD3 (6 bases). Germline values: CDR1 GEAIGNYY, CDR2 EKD. The CDR3 runs 19 residues.

With respect to this clone: The protein recorded in TCRdb matches a much larger clone and deviates from this DNA's translation at residue 10, suggesting a read error; the protein here is obtained by translating the DNA. The CDR3 DNA sequence: TGTGCCTGTGACTCGATGGGGGATACTATCGATAAACTCATCTTT. This encodes CACDSMGDTIDKLIF. The chain links TRDV2 to TRDJ1, with TRDD3 matching over 10 bases. Trimming cost V 3 bases and J 4 bases; bases outside gene matches: 7. CDR1 is GEAIGNYY and CDR2 is EKD in the germline V gene. CDR3 size: 15 residues.

This clone was observed a handful of times. Being one base from a much bigger clone, this may be a read error. Additional DNA sequences in this sample encode the identical CDR3. CDR3 bases: TGTGCCTGTGACACGATTCGCCCGCCTGGTGGGGGACCTGACACCGACAAACTCATCTTT. This translates into CACDTIRPPGGGPDTDKLIF. This chain uses TRDV2 with TRDJ1; 7 bases agree with TRDD3. CDR1 and CDR2 (germline): GEAIGNYY, EKD. CDR3 size: 20 residues.

Of note for this clone: A read error likely explains why the TCRdb protein, taken from a much larger clone, differs from this DNA's translation at residue 9; the protein shown is translated from the DNA. The chain is built from TRDV2 and TRDJ1; possibly TRDD2 or TRDD3 for D (5 bases each). There are 19 residues in the CDR3. Germline assignment: CDR1 GEAIGNYY and CDR2 EKD. V shed 0 bases and J shed 2 bases, with 24 bases lying between them. CDR3 in amino acids: CACDTAWDGHQPSTDKLIF. The CDR3 DNA reads TGTGCCTGTGACACCGCCTGGGATGGACACCAACCTTCTACCGATAAACTCATCTTT.

In its sample, this clone was seen a few times. Since a far larger clone is one base different, this is likely a read error. The same CDR3 arises from other DNA sequences in this sample as well. The chain joins TRDV2 to TRDJ3; TRDD3 might be the D (5 bases). The CDR3 extends over 17 amino acids. CDR1 is GEAIGNYY and CDR2 is EKD in the germline V gene. The CDR3 nucleotides read TGTGCCTGTGACACCGGTGGGGCCTCCTGGGACACCCGGCAGATGTTTTTC. This sequence encodes CACDTGGASWDTRQMFF.

This clone showed up just a few times. This likely reflects a read error, since a far larger clone is one base away. Other DNA sequences in this specimen translate into the identical CDR3. The rearrangement uses TRDV2 and TRDJ3; 8 nucleotides agree with TRDD2. J gave up 1 base and V 0 bases, and 28 bases lay outside the gene matches. Per germline, CDR1 GEAIGNYY and CDR2 EKD. This CDR3 region has 26 residues. The CDR3, as DNA: TGTGCCTGTGACACCGTAAGTCTTCCTACGGAAGAGAGGATGGAGTTTAGGTCCTGGGACACCCGACAGATGTTTTTC. This translates into CACDTVSLPTEERMEFRSWDTRQMFF.

This clone has more than one count but fewer than ten. TCRdb's entry gives the protein of a much larger clone, which mismatches this DNA's translation at residue 3, likely from a read error; the protein reported here is translated from the DNA. The chain couples TRDV2 to TRDJ1, with 8 bases fitting TRDD3. The CDR3 extends over 18 amino acids. In germline, CDR1 is GEAIGNYY, CDR2 EKD. CDR3 loop: CARDTVMGDVRDTDKLIF. CDR3 nucleotides: TGTGCCCGTGACACCGTGATGGGGGATGTTAGGGACACCGATAAACTCATCTTT.

The chain uses TRDV2 and TRDJ1; 10 bases are shared with TRDD3. The CDR3 is made up of 23 amino acids. CDR1 is GEAIGNYY and CDR2 is EKD in the germline V gene. V lost 6 bases, J lost 2 bases, and 32 bases stayed unmatched. CDR3 sequence reads: CACSNLPLSTPPGLGDRTDKLIF. In DNA, the CDR3 is TGTGCCTGTTCCAACCTCCCCCTCTCGACCCCGCCCGGACTGGGGGATCGAACCGATAAACTCATCTTT.

This clone counts as large. Other DNA sequences in the sample encode the same CDR3. The chain combines TRDV2 with TRDJ1; D perhaps matches TRDD1 (5 bases). This CDR3 contains 17 residues. Germline CDR1 is GEAIGNYY and CDR2 is EKD. The V gene lost 0 bases and the J gene lost 0 bases, with 16 bases spanning the gap. In DNA, the CDR3 is TGTGCCTGTGACACCGTTGGAATAGCCGGGGACACCGATAAACTCATCTTT. Translation gives CACDTVGIAGDTDKLIF.

Turning to this clone: For this DNA, TCRdb reports the protein of a much larger clone, which diverges at residue 18, most likely from a read error; the protein presented here is translated directly from the DNA. V usage is TRDV2 and J usage is TRDJ3; TRDD3 matches at 9 bases. Per germline, CDR1 GEAIGNYY and CDR2 EKD. The CDR3 consists of 23 residues. The CDR3, as DNA: TGTGCCTGTGACTCCCCTCCTACGGCCTCTGGGGGATTACCCTCCTGGGACGCCCGACAGATGTTTTTC. It translates to CACDSPPTASGGLPSWDARQMFF.

This clone was found a few times. V is TRDV1 and J is TRDJ1; 7 bases are shared with TRDD3. The length of the CDR3 is 18 residues. Germline V CDR1 and CDR2: TSWWSYY, QGS. Unmatched junction bases numbered 17, after V lost 5 bases and J lost 2 bases. This chain's CDR3 is CALGSVRVWGPGTDKLIF. CDR3 bases: TGTGCTCTTGGGTCTGTAAGAGTCTGGGGGCCGGGGACCGATAAACTCATCTTT.

As concerns this clone: This is likely an artifact of a read error, given a far larger clone one base away. At the DNA level, this CDR3 is encoded by other sequences in the same sample as well. V usage is TRDV2 and J usage is TRDJ2; D is unresolved. Germline assignment: CDR1 GEAIGNYY and CDR2 EKD. The CDR3 is made up of 16 amino acids. The CDR3 sequence: CACEQVGTEDWAQLFF. The CDR3 region has the DNA TGTGCCTGTGAGCAGGTGGGTACTGAAGATTGGGCACAACTCTTTTTT.

This clone was found a few times. The protein recorded in TCRdb matches a much larger clone and deviates from this DNA's translation at residue 14, suggesting a read error; the protein here is obtained by translating the DNA. This chain joins TRDV2 and TRDJ1, with 7 bases that match TRDD3. The germline V gene has CDR1 GEAIGNYY and CDR2 EKD. CDR3 length equals 17 residues. CDR3 nucleotides: TGTGCCTGTGACACTCTGGGGATAACAACGGGCACCGATAGACTCATCTTT. Protein product: CACDTLGITTGTDRLIF.

This clone was seen only a few times. The protein in TCRdb stems from a much larger clone and differs at residue 3 from this DNA's translation, likely a read error; here the protein is translated from the DNA. V gene TRDV2 combines with J gene TRDJ1; D may be TRDD3 (5 bases). Germline values: CDR1 GEAIGNYY, CDR2 EKD. This CDR3 is 15 amino acids long. The CDR3 region is CARDNLLGFGDKLIF. The CDR3 region has the DNA TGTGCCCGTGATAACCTGCTGGGTTTTGGCGATAAACTCATCTTT.

Comments on this clone: A single base is all that separates this from a far larger clone, so a read error is likely. The same CDR3 also results from other DNA sequences found in this sample. V and J are TRDV2 and TRDJ1; D perhaps matches TRDD3 (5 bases). This CDR3 has 15 residues. Per the germline V gene, CDR1 is GEAIGNYY and CDR2 is EKD. Trimming left V 1 base short and J 3 bases short, with 14 bases between. CDR3 in amino acids: CACDTVGDSSDKLIF. The CDR3 region has the DNA TGTGCCTGTGACACGGTAGGGGACTCCTCCGATAAACTCATCTTT.

Turning to this clone: A far larger clone lies a single base away; this is likely a read error. The chain employs TRDV2 and TRDJ1, with D perhaps TRDD3 (5 bases). The CDR3 has 16 residues. Trimming took off 5 bases at V and 3 bases at J, with 21 bases between the two ends. Germline V CDR1 and CDR2: GEAIGNYY, EKD. This chain's CDR3 is CACGPVGVGRSDKLIF. In nucleotides, the CDR3 is TGTGCCTGTGGCCCGGTGGGCGTGGGGAGATCCGATAAACTCATCTTT.

In this sample, this clone turned up a few times. The amino acid sequence in TCRdb belongs to a much larger clone and departs from this DNA's translation at residue 10, likely a sequencing read error; the sequence shown is translated from the DNA. This sequence joins TRDV2 and TRDJ1, with TRDD3 matching over 7 bases. CDR3 size: 16 residues. The V segment lost 3 bases and the J segment 3 bases; nucleotides outside the gene matches: 12. Germline assignment: CDR1 GEAIGNYY and CDR2 EKD. CDR3 region: CACDPVGVGGSDKLIF. CDR3 DNA sequence: TGTGCCTGTGACCCGGTGGGCGTGGGGGGATCCGATAAACTCATCTTT.

This clone came up a few times. The chain carries TRDV2 and TRDJ1; 11 bases agree with TRDD3. Trimming removed 0 bases from V and 4 bases from J; junction bases left unmatched: 18. There are 20 residues in the CDR3. The germline CDR1 and CDR2 sequences are GEAIGNYY and EKD. The CDR3 reads CACDTVSYRSTGGYDDKLIF. In DNA, the CDR3 is TGTGCCTGTGACACCGTCTCCTACCGTTCTACTGGGGGATATGACGATAAACTCATCTTT.

As to this clone: Translating this DNA gives a protein that differs at residue 13 from the TCRdb one, which belongs to a much larger clone; a read error is likely, and the protein shown is this translation. The V call is TRDV2, the J call TRDJ1, with 10 bases aligning to TRDD3. Germline lookup yields CDR1 GEAIGNYY and CDR2 EKD. CDR3 length equals 15 residues. This CDR3 is CACDSMGDTTDKPIF. DNA for the CDR3: TGTGCCTGTGACTCGATGGGGGATACTACCGATAAACCCATCTTT.

About this clone itself: TCRdb records a much larger clone's protein for this DNA, with a difference at residue 7 that likely arises from a read error; the protein given is the translation of the DNA. The gene calls are TRDV2 and TRDJ3; TRDD3 matches 7 bases. Losses at the gene ends were 4 bases for V and 0 bases for J; bases not matched to a gene: 8. The length of the CDR3 is 18 residues. Germline CDR1 is GEAIGNYY and CDR2 is EKD. CDR3 nucleotide sequence: TGTGCCTGTGATACTGGGGAACACCACTCCTGGGACACCCGACAGATGTTTTTC. Encoded protein: CACDTGEHHSWDTRQMFF.

As to this clone: Other DNA sequences in the sample encode the same CDR3. The chain has TRDV2 and TRDJ1; 12 bases match TRDD3. The CDR3 extends over 24 amino acids. In germline, CDR1 is GEAIGNYY, CDR2 EKD. V lost 6 bases to trimming and J lost 0 bases; unmatched junction nucleotides: 31. CDR3 sequence (DNA): TGTGCCTGTTCCAACCTCCCCCTCTCGACCCCGCCCGTACTGGGGGATACTTACACCGATAAACTCATCTTT. Protein sequence: CACSNLPLSTPPVLGDTYTDKLIF.

This clone was picked up a small number of times. It differs at one base from a far larger clone, so likely a read error. Within the sample, other DNA sequences also encode this same CDR3. Written as DNA, the CDR3 is TGTGCCTGTGACTCTCCTCCTACTGGGGGACCGATCTCCTGGGACACCCGACAGATGTTTTTC. Translated, it gives CACDSPPTGGPISWDTRQMFF. This chain connects TRDV2 to TRDJ3; 9 bases fit TRDD3. The J segment lost 0 bases and the V segment lost 3 bases, leaving 14 bases of the junction unmatched. The CDR3 runs to 21 residues. Germline CDR1 and CDR2: GEAIGNYY and EKD.

This clone was seen more than once but under ten times. The TCRdb protein, from a much larger clone, departs from this DNA's translation at residue 18, likely by read error; the protein shown derives from the DNA. The rearrangement uses TRDV2 and TRDJ3, with 11 bases fitting TRDD3. In germline, CDR1 is GEAIGNYY, CDR2 EKD. The CDR3 has 20 amino acids. CDR3 region: CACDTVLGDTSSWDTRQVFF. CDR3 coding DNA: TGTGCCTGTGACACCGTTCTGGGGGATACAAGCTCCTGGGACACCCGACAGGTGTTTTTC.